The rows below give T cell receptor beta chains drawn from one sample of a study of beta chain features in type 1 diabetes. Here immunoSEQ multiplex PCR was the method, and the copy in TCRdb shows in-frame clones only, minus some. The sample records under 850,000 clones, roughly 13% being singletons. The sequenced sample was naive CD4+ T cells from blood. These TCRs come from a man younger than 35 with type 1 diabetes. Both conserved end residues are trimmed from each CDR3.

J gene,V gene,CDR3 protein
TRBJ2-1,TRBV25-1,ASSRQGFGQF
TRBJ2-1,TRBV30,AWSPRRDRDYNEQF
TRBJ2-7,TRBV9,ASSPTADYEQY
TRBJ1-1,TRBV29-1,SVGQLNTEAF
TRBJ2-1,TRBV30,AWSVGASGINEQF
TRBJ1-2,TRBV2,ASSEANRGRDYGYT
TRBJ1-6,TRBV30,AWSATGGRTPLH
TRBJ1-5,TRBV2,ASSGTGQGQPQH
TRBJ2-2,TRBV4-1,ASSPRSGQGVTGELF
TRBJ1-2,TRBV30,AWSAGDPYGYT
TRBJ2-1,TRBV5-1,ASSLELAGNYNEQF
TRBJ1-5,TRBV2,ASSEGNQPQH
TRBJ1-1,TRBV6-6,ASSYSAGYEAF
TRBJ2-3,TRBV6-6,ASHGTTQSDTQY
TRBJ2-5,TRBV29-1,SPEWEKPSFETQY
TRBJ2-7,TRBV6-6,ASTHGAGVYEQY
TRBJ2-6,TRBV6-6,ASSFSGANVLT
TRBJ1-2,TRBV9,ASSVAKAGNYGYT
TRBJ2-1,TRBV5-1,ASTPRGSPYNEQF
TRBJ2-5,TRBV2,ASTQEGQGVETQY
TRBJ2-3,TRBV29-1,SVPPGQGRIRSTDTQY
TRBJ2-7,TRBV4-1,ASSQEDRGPYEQY
TRBJ2-1,TRBV20-1,SATLGHEQF
TRBJ2-5,TRBV7-9,ASRRTGYETQY
TRBJ2-7,TRBV15,ATSTSGGARDEQY
TRBJ2-5,TRBV5-1,ASSLLRGGQETQY
TRBJ2-7,TRBV7-9,ASSPPRGSSYEQY
TRBJ2-1,TRBV7-2,ASRTRGASYNEQF
TRBJ2-5,TRBV30,AWSVKTEQETQY
TRBJ2-2,TRBV5-6,ASSSEGDPSNTGELF
TRBJ2-2,TRBV7-7,ATTGAGNTGELF
TRBJ2-1,TRBV27,ASSRLAGHNEQF
TRBJ1-1,TRBV7-2,ASSPGQGNTEAF
TRBJ2-1,TRBV10-3,AISDLNSFYNEQF